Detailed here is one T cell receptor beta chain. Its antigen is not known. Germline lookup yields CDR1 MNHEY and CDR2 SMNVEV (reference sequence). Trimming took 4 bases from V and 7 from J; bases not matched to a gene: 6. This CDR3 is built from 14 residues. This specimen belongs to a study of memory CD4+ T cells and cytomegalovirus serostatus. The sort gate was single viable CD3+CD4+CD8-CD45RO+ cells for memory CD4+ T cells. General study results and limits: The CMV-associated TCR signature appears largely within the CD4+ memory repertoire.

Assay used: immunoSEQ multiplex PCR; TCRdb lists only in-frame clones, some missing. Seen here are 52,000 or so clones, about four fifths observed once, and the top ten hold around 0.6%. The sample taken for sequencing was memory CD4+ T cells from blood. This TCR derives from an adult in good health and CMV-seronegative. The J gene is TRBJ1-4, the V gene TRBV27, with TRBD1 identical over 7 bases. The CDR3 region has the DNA TGTGCCAGCAGTTCGACAGGGTCGGGTGAAAAACTGTTTTTT. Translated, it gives CASSSTGSGEKLFF.